These 13 T cell receptor beta chains were sequenced from one sample in a study of blood T cells in healthy people across ages. Next came a second PCR, run for about 7 to 12 cycles, which used a sample-barcoded 5' primer along with a J-beta primer mix. TCRdb analysed the 5' RACE reads with MiXCR anew, one entry per CDR3 protein. The table lists over 600,000 distinct CDR3 sequences, 40% to 45% of them singletons. Sequenced material: blood. Receptors were obtained from a man older than 75 in good health.

The V and J genes are TRBV7-9 and TRBJ2-4, with D possibly matching TRBD2 (5 bases). This CDR3 spans 16 amino acids. Trimming stripped 5 bases from V and 0 bases from J, with 14 bases between. From germline, CDR1 is SEHNR and CDR2 FQNEAQ (reference sequence). The DNA for the CDR3 is TGTGCCAGCAGCCCCGACGTGAGCGGAGCCAAAAACATTCAGTACTTC. As protein: CASSPDVSGAKNIQYF.

The table lists this clonotype with a few counts. The chain couples TRBV2 to TRBJ1-1, with 9 positions matching TRBD1. The V gene end was trimmed by 8 bases and the J gene end by 6 bases; junction bases not matched to a gene: 4. Germline CDR1 is SNHLY and CDR2 is FYNNEI. This CDR3 is 12 amino acids long. The CDR3 here is CASDRGSAEAFF. CDR3 in DNA: TGTGCCAGCGACAGGGGGTCAGCTGAAGCTTTCTTT.

The chain combines TRBV7-3 with TRBJ2-7, with 7 bases lining up with TRBD1. Germline V gives CDR1 SGHTA, CDR2 FQGTGA. Trimming took 1 base from V and 11 from J; bases not matched to a gene: 14. This CDR3 comprises 15 residues. CDR3 nucleotides: TGTGCCAGCAGCTTAAGTCCCGGGACAGCGAATTCTAAGTACTTC. It translates to CASSLSPGTANSKYF.

Remarks on this clonotype: A single base separates this from a much larger clone, so it may be a read error. The chain links TRBV6-2 or TRBV6-3 to TRBJ2-1, with no clear D. This CDR3 spans 15 amino acids. V shed 7 bases and J shed 3 bases, with 16 bases lying between them. Germline CDR1 is MNHEY and CDR2 is SVGEGT. CDR3 sequence: CASTRQEWSYNEQFF. The CDR3 region has the DNA TGTGCCAGCACCCGCCAGGAGTGGAGCTACAATGAGCAGTTCTTC.

The chain recombines TRBV4-3 with TRBJ2-5, with unresolved D. The J call is uncertain, as TRBJ2-7 better fits the DNA end. The CDR3 consists of 13 residues. Germline CDR1 and CDR2: LGHNA and YSLEER. The DNA for the CDR3 is TGCGCCAGCAGCCAAGATATCCAGAGCGAGCAGTACTTC. It specifies CASSQDIQSEQYF.

The chain links TRBV3-1 to TRBJ2-7; 10 bases line up with TRBD1. V gave up 8 bases and J gave up 1 base; unmatched junction bases: 11. Germline CDR1 reads LGHDT; CDR2 reads YNNKEL (reference sequence). There are 16 residues in the CDR3. The CDR3 spells CASFVPGQGTSYEQYF. Here the CDR3 DNA reads TGTGCCAGCTTCGTTCCGGGACAGGGGACATCCTACGAGCAGTACTTC.

This clonotype was observed a handful of times. The junction departs from germline at one end; a sequencing error may be responsible. This chain connects TRBV12-3 or TRBV12-4 to TRBJ1-6, with D possibly TRBD1 on 6 matching bases. The CDR3 covers 13 residues. The CDR3 loop reads CASSDRNNSPPHF. Here the CDR3 DNA reads TGTGCCAGCTCTGACAGGAACAATTCACCCCCCCACTTT.

This clonotype was detected only a few times. The chain links TRBV5-1 to TRBJ1-2; 10 nucleotides align to TRBD1. Germline values: CDR1 SGHRS, CDR2 YFSETQ. Trimming removed 0 bases from V and 6 bases from J; junction bases left unmatched: 8. This CDR3 is 16 amino acids long. In DNA, the CDR3 is TGCGCCAGCAGCTTGGATGGCGGACAGGGGGTAGATGGCTACACCTTC. It specifies CASSLDGGQGVDGYTF.

This clonotype was counted ten times or more. As DNA, the CDR3 is TGCAGTGCTCGAAAGAGGGCCGGCGAGCAGTACTTC. Translating it yields CSARKRAGEQYF. V usage is TRBV20-1 and J usage is TRBJ2-7, with D possibly being TRBD2 (5 bases). V lost 5 bases and J lost 6, with 14 bases in between. CDR3 length: 12 residues. Germline CDR1 is DFQATT and CDR2 is SNEGSKA (reference sequence).

This chain links TRBV5-8 with TRBJ1-1, with no clear D. V was pared by 5 bases and J by 6 bases, with 8 bases between. This CDR3 spans 11 amino acids. Germline values: CDR1 SGHTS, CDR2 YDEGEE. The CDR3 nucleotides are TGTGCCAGCAGGAGGAGCGCTGAAGCTTTCTTT. Amino acids: CASRRSAEAFF.

J is TRBJ2-7 and V is TRBV6-5; D perhaps matches TRBD2 (6 bases). CDR1 and CDR2 (germline): MNHEY, SVGAGI. The CDR3 extends over 16 amino acids. Trimming cost V 6 bases and J 6 bases, with 24 bases left between them. CDR3 protein: CASSYRREKSRGEQYF. In nucleotides, the CDR3 is TGTGCCAGCAGCTACCGTCGTGAAAAGTCGCGGGGCGAGCAGTACTTC.

The rearrangement uses TRBV5-5 and TRBJ1-6; D unclear. The germline gives CDR1 SGHKS, CDR2 YYEKEE (reference sequence). The length of the CDR3 is 13 residues. Deletions cut 4 bases from V and 7 bases from J, with 9 bases between. The CDR3 spells CASSTDGNSPLHF. CDR3 nucleotides: TGTGCCAGCAGCACGGACGGAAATTCACCCCTCCACTTT.

The V call is TRBV5-1, the J call TRBJ2-1; tentative D call: TRBD2 (7 bases). CDR3 length: 16 amino acids. Trimming cost V 4 bases and J 2 bases, with 16 bases left between them. Germline CDR1 SGHRS, CDR2 YFSETQ. This CDR3 reads CASSVRGAPPYNEQFF. The DNA for the CDR3 is TGCGCCAGCAGCGTTCGGGGGGCTCCTCCCTACAATGAGCAGTTCTTC.